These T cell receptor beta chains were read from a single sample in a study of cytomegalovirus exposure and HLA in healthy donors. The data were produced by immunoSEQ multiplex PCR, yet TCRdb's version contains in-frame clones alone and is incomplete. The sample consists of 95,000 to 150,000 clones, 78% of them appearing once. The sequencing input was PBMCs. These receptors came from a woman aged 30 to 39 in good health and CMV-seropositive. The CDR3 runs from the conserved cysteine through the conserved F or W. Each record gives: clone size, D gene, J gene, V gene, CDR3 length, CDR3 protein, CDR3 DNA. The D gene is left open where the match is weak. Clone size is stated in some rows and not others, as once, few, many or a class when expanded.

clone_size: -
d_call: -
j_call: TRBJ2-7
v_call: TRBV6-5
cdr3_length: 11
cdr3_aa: CASSSFYEQYF
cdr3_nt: TGTGCCAGCAGTTCCTTCTACGAGCAGTACTTC

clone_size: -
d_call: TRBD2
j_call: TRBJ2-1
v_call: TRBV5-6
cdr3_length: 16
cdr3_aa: CASSLVPAGAGDEQFF
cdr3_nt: TGTGCCAGCAGCTTGGTGCCAGCGGGGGCCGGGGATGAGCAGTTCTTC

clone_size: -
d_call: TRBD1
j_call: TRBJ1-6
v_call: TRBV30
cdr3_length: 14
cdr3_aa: CAWSVEGAGSPLHF
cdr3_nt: TGTGCCTGGAGTGTGGAGGGGGCAGGTTCACCCCTCCACTTT

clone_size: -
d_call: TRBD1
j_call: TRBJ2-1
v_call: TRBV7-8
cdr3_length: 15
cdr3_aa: CASSLFIQGGNEQFF
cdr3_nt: TGTGCCAGCAGCTTATTCATACAGGGGGGCAATGAGCAGTTCTTC

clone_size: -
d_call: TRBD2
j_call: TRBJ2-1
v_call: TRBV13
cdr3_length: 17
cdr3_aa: CASSPAPENSGNNEQFF
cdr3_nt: TGTGCCAGCAGCCCAGCTCCGGAGAATAGCGGGAACAATGAGCAGTTCTTC

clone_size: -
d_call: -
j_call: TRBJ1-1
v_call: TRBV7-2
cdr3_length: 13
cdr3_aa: CASSSGWNTEAFF
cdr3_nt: TGTGCCAGCAGCTCGGGTTGGAACACTGAAGCTTTCTTT

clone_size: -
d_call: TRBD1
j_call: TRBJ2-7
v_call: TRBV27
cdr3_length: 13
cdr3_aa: CASSRDRGYEQYF
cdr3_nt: TGTGCCAGCAGTCGGGACAGAGGCTACGAGCAGTACTTC

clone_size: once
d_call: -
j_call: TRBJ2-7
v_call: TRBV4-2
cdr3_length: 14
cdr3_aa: CASSQDWGAYEQYF
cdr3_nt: TGTGCCAGCAGCCAAGATTGGGGGGCCTACGAGCAGTACTTC

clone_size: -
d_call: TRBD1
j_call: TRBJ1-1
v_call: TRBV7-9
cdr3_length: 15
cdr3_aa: CASSLTGGRYTEAFF
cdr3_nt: TGTGCCAGCAGCCTCACAGGGGGGAGGTACACTGAAGCTTTCTTT

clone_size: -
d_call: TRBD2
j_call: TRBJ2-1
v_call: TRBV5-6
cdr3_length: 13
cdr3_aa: CASSRLGLGEQFF
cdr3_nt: TGTGCCAGCAGCCGTCTAGGACTAGGTGAGCAGTTCTTC

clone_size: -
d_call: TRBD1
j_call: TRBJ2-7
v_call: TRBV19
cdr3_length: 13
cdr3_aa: CASAGTGLSEQYF
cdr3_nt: TGTGCCAGCGCTGGGACAGGCCTAAGCGAGCAGTACTTC

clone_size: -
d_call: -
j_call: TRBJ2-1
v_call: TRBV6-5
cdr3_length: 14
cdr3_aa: CASSSIATYNEQFF
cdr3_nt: TGTGCCAGCAGTTCAATAGCGACCTACAATGAGCAGTTCTTC

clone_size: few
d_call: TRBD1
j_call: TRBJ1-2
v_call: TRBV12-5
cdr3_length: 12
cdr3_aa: CASGTGSYGYTF
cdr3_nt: TGTGCTAGTGGGACAGGGTCCTATGGCTACACCTTC

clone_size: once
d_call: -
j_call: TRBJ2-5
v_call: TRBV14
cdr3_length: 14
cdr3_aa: CASSQRDNQETQYF
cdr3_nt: TGTGCCAGCAGCCAAAGGGACAACCAAGAGACCCAGTACTTC

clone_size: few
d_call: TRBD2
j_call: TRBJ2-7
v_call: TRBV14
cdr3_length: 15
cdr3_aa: CASSLTSGAVYEQYF
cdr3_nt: TGTGCCAGCAGTCTGACTAGCGGGGCAGTCTACGAGCAGTACTTC

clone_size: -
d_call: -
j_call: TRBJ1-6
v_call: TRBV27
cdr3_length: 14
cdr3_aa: CASSLSPYNSPLHF
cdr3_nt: TGTGCCAGCAGCCTCTCCCCCTATAATTCACCCCTCCACTTT

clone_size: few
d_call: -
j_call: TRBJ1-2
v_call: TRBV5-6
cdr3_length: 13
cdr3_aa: CASSLGQNYGYTF
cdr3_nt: TGTGCCAGCAGCTTGGGGCAAAACTATGGCTACACCTTC

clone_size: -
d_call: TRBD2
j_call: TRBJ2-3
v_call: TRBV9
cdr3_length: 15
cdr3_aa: CASQGGGISTDTQYF
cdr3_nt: TGTGCCAGCCAGGGCGGGGGGATTAGTACAGATACGCAGTATTTT

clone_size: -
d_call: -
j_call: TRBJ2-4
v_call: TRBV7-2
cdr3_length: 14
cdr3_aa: CASSQLLEGNIQYF
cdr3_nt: TGTGCCAGCAGCCAGCTGCTAGAGGGAAACATTCAGTACTTC

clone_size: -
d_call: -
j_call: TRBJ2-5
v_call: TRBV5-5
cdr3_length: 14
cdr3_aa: CASSFGHLPETQYF
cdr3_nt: TGTGCCAGCAGCTTTGGACACCTGCCAGAGACCCAGTACTTC

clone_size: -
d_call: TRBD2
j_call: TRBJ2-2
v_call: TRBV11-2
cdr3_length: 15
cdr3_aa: CASSLDPGGTGELFF
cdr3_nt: TGTGCCAGCAGCTTAGACCCGGGAGGGACCGGGGAGCTGTTTTTT

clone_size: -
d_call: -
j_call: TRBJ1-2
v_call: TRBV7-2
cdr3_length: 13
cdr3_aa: CASSLDRSYGYTF
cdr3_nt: TGTGCCAGCAGCCTAGACAGGAGCTATGGCTACACCTTC

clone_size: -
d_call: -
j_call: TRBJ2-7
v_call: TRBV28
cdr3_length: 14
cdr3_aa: CASKKGGRGYEQYF
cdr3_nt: TGTGCCAGCAAAAAAGGCGGCAGGGGATACGAGCAGTACTTC

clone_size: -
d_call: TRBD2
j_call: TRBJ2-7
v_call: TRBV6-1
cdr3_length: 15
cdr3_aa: CASSVTSGAYYEQYF
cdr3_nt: TGTGCCAGCAGTGTAACTAGCGGGGCCTACTACGAGCAGTACTTC

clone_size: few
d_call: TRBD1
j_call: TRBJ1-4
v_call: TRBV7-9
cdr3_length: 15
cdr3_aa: CASSNYRGLNEKLFF
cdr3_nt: TGTGCCAGCAGCAATTACAGGGGACTTAATGAAAAACTGTTTTTT

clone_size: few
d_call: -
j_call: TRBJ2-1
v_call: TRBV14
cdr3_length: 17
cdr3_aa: CASSQFTVGSSYNEQFF
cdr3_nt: TGTGCCAGCAGCCAATTTACAGTCGGGAGCTCCTACAATGAGCAGTTCTTC

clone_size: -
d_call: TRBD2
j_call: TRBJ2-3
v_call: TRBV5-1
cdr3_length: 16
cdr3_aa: CASSGERGVSTDTQYF
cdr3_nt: TGCGCCAGCAGTGGGGAGCGGGGGGTCAGCACAGATACGCAGTATTTT

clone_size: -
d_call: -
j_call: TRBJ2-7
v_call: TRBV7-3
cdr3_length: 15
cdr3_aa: CASSLTLSSAARMYF
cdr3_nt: TGTGCCAGCAGCTTAACTTTGAGTTCTGCGGCTAGAATGTACTTC

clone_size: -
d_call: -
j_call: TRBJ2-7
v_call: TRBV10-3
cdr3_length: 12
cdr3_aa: CAISRLADEQYF
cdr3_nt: TGTGCCATCAGTCGTCTGGCGGACGAGCAGTACTTC

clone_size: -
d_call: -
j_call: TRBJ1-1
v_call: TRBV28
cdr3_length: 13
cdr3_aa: CASSLRLLGGAFF
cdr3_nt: TGTGCCAGCAGTTTGCGACTGCTCGGGGGAGCTTTCTTT

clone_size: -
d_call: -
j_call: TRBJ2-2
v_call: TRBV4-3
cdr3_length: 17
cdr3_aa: CASSPRAVATRTGELFF
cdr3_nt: TGCGCCAGCAGCCCGCGGGCAGTCGCTACCCGTACCGGGGAGCTGTTTTTT

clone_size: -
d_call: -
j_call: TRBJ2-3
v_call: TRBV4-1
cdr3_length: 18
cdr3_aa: CASSQDFVSGRGVDTQYF
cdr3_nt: TGCGCCAGCAGCCAAGATTTCGTCAGCGGGCGCGGCGTAGATACGCAGTATTTT

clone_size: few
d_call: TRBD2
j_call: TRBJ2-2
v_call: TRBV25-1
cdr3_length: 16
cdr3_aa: CASSESKTSGTGELFF
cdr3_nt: TGTGCCAGCAGTGAATCCAAGACTAGCGGAACCGGGGAGCTGTTTTTT

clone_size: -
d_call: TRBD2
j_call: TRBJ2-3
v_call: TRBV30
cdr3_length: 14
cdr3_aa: CAWSRGGRPDTQYF
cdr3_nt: TGTGCCTGGAGTCGGGGGGGGCGGCCAGATACGCAGTATTTT

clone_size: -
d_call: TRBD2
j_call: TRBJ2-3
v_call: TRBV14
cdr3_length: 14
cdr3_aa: CASSQDLLAGTQYF
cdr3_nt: TGTGCCAGCAGCCAAGATCTACTAGCGGGTACGCAGTATTTT

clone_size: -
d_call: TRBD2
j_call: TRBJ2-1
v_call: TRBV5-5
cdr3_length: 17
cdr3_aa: CASSWIPGLAARDEQFF
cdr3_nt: TGTGCCAGCAGCTGGATACCGGGACTAGCGGCCCGCGATGAGCAGTTCTTC

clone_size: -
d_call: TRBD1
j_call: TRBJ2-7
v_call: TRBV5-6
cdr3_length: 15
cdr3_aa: CASSTGQGISYEQYF
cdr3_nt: TGTGCCAGCAGCACAGGACAGGGGATTTCCTACGAGCAGTACTTC

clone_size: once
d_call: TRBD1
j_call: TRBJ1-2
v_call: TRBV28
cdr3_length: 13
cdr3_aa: CASSLSDRGGYTF
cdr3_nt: TGTGCCAGCAGTTTATCGGACAGGGGTGGCTACACCTTC

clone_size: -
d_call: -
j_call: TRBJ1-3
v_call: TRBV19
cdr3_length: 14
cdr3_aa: CASSSRVIADTIYF
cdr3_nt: TGTGCCAGTAGTTCCCGGGTCATAGCGGACACCATATATTTT

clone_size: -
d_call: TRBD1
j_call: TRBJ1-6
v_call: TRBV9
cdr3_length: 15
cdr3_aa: CASSQTGTDNSPLHF
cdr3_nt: TGTGCCAGCAGCCAAACCGGGACAGATAATTCACCCCTCCACTTT

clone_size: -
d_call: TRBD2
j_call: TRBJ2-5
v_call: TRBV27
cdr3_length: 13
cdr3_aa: CASSSRGGEAQYF
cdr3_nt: TGTGCCAGCAGTTCCCGGGGAGGGGAGGCCCAGTACTTC

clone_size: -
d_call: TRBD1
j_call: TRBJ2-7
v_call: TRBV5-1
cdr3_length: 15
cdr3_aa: CASSLGGTGSYEQHF
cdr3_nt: TGCGCCAGCAGCTTGGGTGGGACAGGTTCCTACGAGCAGCACTTC

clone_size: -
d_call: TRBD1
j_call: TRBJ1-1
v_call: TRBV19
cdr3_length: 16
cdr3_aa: CASSIEGQGANTEAFF
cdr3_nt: TGTGCCAGTAGTATAGAGGGACAGGGGGCGAACACTGAAGCTTTCTTT

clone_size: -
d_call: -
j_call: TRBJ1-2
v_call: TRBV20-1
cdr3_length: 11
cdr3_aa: CSAIVENGYTF
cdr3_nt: TGCAGTGCTATAGTGGAGAACGGCTACACCTTC

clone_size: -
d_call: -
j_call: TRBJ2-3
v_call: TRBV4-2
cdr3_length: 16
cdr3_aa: CASSRAGVDGADTQYF
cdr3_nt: TGTGCCAGCAGCAGAGCAGGGGTGGACGGCGCAGATACGCAGTATTTT

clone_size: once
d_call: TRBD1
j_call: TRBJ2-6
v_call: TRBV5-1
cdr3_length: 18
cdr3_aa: CASSYGQGYLSGANVLTF
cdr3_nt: TGCGCCAGCAGCTACGGACAGGGATACTTGTCAGGGGCCAACGTCCTGACTTTC

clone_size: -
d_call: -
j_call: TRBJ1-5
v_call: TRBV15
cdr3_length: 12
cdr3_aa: CATSSPPGPQHF
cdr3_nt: TGTGCCACCAGCAGCCCTCCGGGGCCCCAGCATTTT

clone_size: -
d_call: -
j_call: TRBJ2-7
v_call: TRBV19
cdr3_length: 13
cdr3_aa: CASTCRFSYEQYF
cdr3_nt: TGTGCCAGTACGTGCAGGTTCTCCTACGAGCAGTACTTC

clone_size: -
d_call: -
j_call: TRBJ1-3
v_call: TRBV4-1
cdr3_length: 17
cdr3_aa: CASSQAGNGGPGNTIYF
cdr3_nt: TGCGCCAGCAGCCAAGCGGGGAACGGGGGGCCTGGAAACACCATATATTTT

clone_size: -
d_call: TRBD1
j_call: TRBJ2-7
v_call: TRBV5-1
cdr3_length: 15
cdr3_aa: CASSPPTGVPYEQYF
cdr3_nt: TGCGCCAGCAGCCCCCCGACAGGGGTCCCCTACGAGCAGTACTTC

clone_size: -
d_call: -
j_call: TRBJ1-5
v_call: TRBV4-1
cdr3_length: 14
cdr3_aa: CASSQAPGGQPQHF
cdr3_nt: TGCGCCAGCAGCCAAGCTCCGGGGGGACAGCCCCAGCATTTT

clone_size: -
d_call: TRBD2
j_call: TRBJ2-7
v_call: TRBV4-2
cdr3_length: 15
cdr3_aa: CASSQGTSFTYEQYF
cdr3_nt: TGTGCCAGCAGCCAAGGGACTAGTTTCACCTACGAGCAGTACTTC

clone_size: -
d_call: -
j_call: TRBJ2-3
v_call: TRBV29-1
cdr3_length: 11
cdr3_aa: CSGGRGDTQYF
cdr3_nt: TGCAGCGGGGGGCGGGGGGATACGCAGTATTTT

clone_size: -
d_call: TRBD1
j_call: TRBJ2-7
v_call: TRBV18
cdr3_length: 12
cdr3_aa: CASSNQGEEQYF
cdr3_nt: TGTGCCAGCTCAAACCAGGGGGAAGAGCAGTACTTC

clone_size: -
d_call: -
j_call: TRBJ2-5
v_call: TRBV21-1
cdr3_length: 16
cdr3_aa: CASSEARLSGLHAQYF
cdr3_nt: TGTGCCAGCAGCGAAGCCCGGTTAAGCGGGCTTCACGCCCAGTACTTC

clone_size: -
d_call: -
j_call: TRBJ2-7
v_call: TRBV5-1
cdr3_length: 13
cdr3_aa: CASSLRQSYEQYF
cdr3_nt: TGCGCCAGCAGCTTGAGACAATCCTACGAGCAGTACTTC

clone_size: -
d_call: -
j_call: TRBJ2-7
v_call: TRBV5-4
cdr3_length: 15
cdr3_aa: CASSREAGTLNEQYF
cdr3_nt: TGTGCCAGCAGCAGGGAAGCCGGGACTCTTAACGAGCAGTACTTC

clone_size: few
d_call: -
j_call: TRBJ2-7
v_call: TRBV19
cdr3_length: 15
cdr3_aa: CASSISWGDLGEQYF
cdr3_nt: TGTGCCAGTAGTATATCTTGGGGAGACCTAGGGGAGCAGTACTTC

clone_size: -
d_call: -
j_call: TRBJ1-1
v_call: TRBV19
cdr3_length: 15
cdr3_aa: CASSSLQDQGTEAFF
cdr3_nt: TGTGCCAGTAGTAGCTTACAGGATCAGGGCACTGAAGCTTTCTTT